This TCR beta chain originates from a study of cytomegalovirus exposure and HLA in healthy donors. Study-wide points: CMV antigen specificity was confirmed in vitro for a few CMV-associated chains. The authors assumed roughly uniform sequencing depth across donors for presence/absence analyses. The study put 150 or so TCR beta chains on its list as cytomegalovirus-associated.

Worth noting for this clone: Its antigen is currently unknown.

Primers: 60 Vbeta forward and 13 Jbeta reverse. Sequencing was performed with immunoSEQ multiplex PCR; in TCRdb, only in-frame clones are kept and a portion is missing. Seen here are roughly 200,000 clones, 60% to 80% observed once, and the top ten hold 2% to 2.5%. The CDR3 sequence is 15 residues long. The germline V gene has CDR1 SGHVS and CDR2 FNYEAQ. The chain employs TRBV7-6 and TRBJ2-5, with 7 bases matching TRBD1. The J call may be wrong; the DNA end is better matched by TRBJ2-7. This sequence originates from a man in his sixties in good health and CMV-seronegative. Sequencing used PBMCs. The CDR3 region has the DNA TGTGCCAGCAGCCGTAGACAGGGTAGCTCCTACGAGCAGTACTTC. This codes for CASSRRQGSSYEQYF.